The 28 T cell receptor beta chains reported below all come from one sample, sequenced in a study of shared T cell receptors in the human thymus. Sequencing used immunoSEQ multiplex PCR; TCRdb keeps in-frame clones, though not all of them. The sample contains under 700,000 clones, around three quarters of which appear only once. These data also featured in a second study, about human thymus T cells.

The sample was thymocytes. The receptors were sampled from a boy younger than two with a congenital heart defect.

In regard to this clone: The same CDR3 also results from other DNA sequences found in this sample. The chain joins TRBV5-4 to TRBJ2-3, with 14 bases identical to TRBD2. Germline trimming cut 4 bases from V and 5 bases from J; bases unmatched to any gene: 3. Germline CDR1 and CDR2: SGHNT and YYREEE (reference sequence). The CDR3 is 15 amino acids. The DNA of the CDR3 is TGTGCCAGCAGCCCGGGACTAGCGGGAGTAGATACGCAGTATTTT. This translates into CASSPGLAGVDTQYF. The variable domain in full, with the rest retrieved from reference TRBV5-4 and TRBJ2-3, is ETGVTQSPTHLIKTRGQQVTLRCSSQSGHNTVSWYQQALGQGPQFIFQYYREEENGRGNFPPRFSGLQFPNYSSELNVNALELDDSALYLCASSPGLAGVDTQYFGPGTRLTVL.

The V gene is TRBV7-9, the J gene TRBJ2-1; no definite D call. V dropped 1 base and J dropped 0 bases, with 13 bases sitting between them. Germline V lookup: CDR1 SEHNR, CDR2 FQNEAQ (reference sequence). The CDR3 contains 17 residues. The CDR3 nucleotides read TGTGCCAGCAGCTTAGGGTGGTCCCTAAGCTCCTACAATGAGCAGTTCTTC. Its translation is CASSLGWSLSSYNEQFF. The full variable domain, its missing parts supplied by reference TRBV7-9 and TRBJ2-1, is DTGVSQNPRHKITKRGQNVTFRCDPISEHNRLYWYRQTLGQGPEFLTYFQNEAQLEKSRLLSDRFSAERPKGSFSTLEIQRTEQGDSAMYLCASSLGWSLSSYNEQFFGPGTRLTVL.

Comment on this clone: One end of the junction varies from germline; a read error may be responsible. The chain couples TRBV18 to TRBJ2-7; 10 bases match TRBD1. There are 16 residues in the CDR3. Per the germline V gene, CDR1 is KGHSH and CDR2 is LQKENI. The CDR3 protein is CASSSPLMTGGDEQYF. DNA for the CDR3: TGTGCCAGCTCATCACCTTTGATGACAGGGGGCGACGAGCAGTACTTC.

The chain is built from TRBV6-5 and TRBJ2-7, with 8 bases matching TRBD2. Germline V lookup: CDR1 MNHEY, CDR2 SVGAGI. V was pared by 5 bases and J by 4 bases, with 10 bases of the junction left unmatched. This CDR3 comprises 15 residues. The CDR3, as DNA: TGTGCCAGCAGTCCTGCCGGGACTAGTGGGTACGAGCAGTACTTC. Translating gives CASSPAGTSGYEQYF.

The V gene is TRBV19, the J gene TRBJ2-2; 15 bases map to TRBD2. Trimming at V came to 5 bases and at J to 1 base, leaving 5 bases not matched to a gene. This CDR3 comprises 18 residues. Looked up from germline, CDR1 is LNHDA and CDR2 is SQIVND (reference sequence). CDR3 protein: CASSPGLAGGKNTGELFF. CDR3 bases: TGTGCCAGTAGTCCCGGACTAGCGGGAGGGAAGAACACCGGGGAGCTGTTTTTT.

This clone showed up just a few times. The chain has TRBV5-1 and TRBJ2-7; TRBD1 matches at 8 bases. CDR3 size: 16 residues. The germline gives CDR1 SGHRS, CDR2 YFSETQ. The V segment lost 3 bases and the J segment 6 bases; nucleotides outside the gene matches: 14. CDR3: CASSYYFRQGPTEQYF. The CDR3 nucleotides are TGCGCCAGCAGCTACTATTTTCGACAGGGGCCCACCGAGCAGTACTTC. The full variable domain, completed using reference TRBV5-1 and TRBJ2-7, is KAGVTQTPRYLIKTRGQQVTLSCSPISGHRSVSWYQQTPGQGLQFLFEYFSETQRNKGNFPGRFSGRQFSNSRSEMNVSTLELGDSALYLCASSYYFRQGPTEQYFGPGTRLTVT.

The chain couples TRBV4-3 to TRBJ2-2; 7 nucleotides align to TRBD2. Germline V gives CDR1 LGHNA, CDR2 YSLEER. The CDR3 totals 17 residues. Losses at the gene ends were 5 bases for V and 0 bases for J; bases not matched to a gene: 9. The CDR3 sequence is CASSGRIAGPNTGELFF. The CDR3 DNA sequence: TGCGCCAGCAGCGGTCGAATAGCGGGCCCGAACACCGGGGAGCTGTTTTTT.

This chain uses TRBV2 with TRBJ2-7; D call uncertain. V was shortened by 4 bases and J by 4 bases, with 11 bases between the two germline ends. The CDR3 runs 13 residues. Germline CDR1 SNHLY, CDR2 FYNNEI. This chain's CDR3 is CASSGDFQYEQYF. The CDR3, as DNA: TGTGCCAGCAGTGGCGACTTCCAATACGAGCAGTACTTC.

The chain recombines TRBV5-1 with TRBJ2-5, with TRBD2 identical over 10 bases. The CDR3 spans 15 residues. The germline V gene encodes CDR1 SGHRS and CDR2 YFSETQ. The trim removed 4 bases at V and 5 bases at J, leaving 8 bases unmatched. The CDR3: CASSASGRAGETQYF. Here the CDR3 DNA reads TGCGCCAGCAGCGCAAGCGGGAGGGCCGGGGAGACCCAGTACTTC. Together with reference TRBV5-1 and TRBJ2-5, the CDR3 gives the full variable domain: KAGVTQTPRYLIKTRGQQVTLSCSPISGHRSVSWYQQTPGQGLQFLFEYFSETQRNKGNFPGRFSGRQFSNSRSEMNVSTLELGDSALYLCASSASGRAGETQYFGPGTRLLVL.

The chain combines TRBV11-1 with TRBJ1-1, with 8 bases fitting TRBD1. V lost 3 bases to trimming and J lost 3 bases; unmatched junction nucleotides: 15. Germline V gene sequence: CDR1 SGHAT, CDR2 FQDESV (reference sequence). CDR3 length: 18 residues. CDR3: CASSFTYSPGQAYTEAFF. CDR3 DNA: TGTGCCAGCAGCTTCACATACTCCCCGGGACAGGCCTACACTGAAGCTTTCTTT.

The chain combines TRBV4-1 with TRBJ1-4; 7 bases line up with TRBD1. The V gene end was trimmed by 0 bases and the J gene end by 3 bases; junction bases not matched to a gene: 10. The germline V gene has CDR1 MGHRA and CDR2 YSYEKL. The CDR3 runs to 18 residues. CDR3 amino acids: CASSQEIIGRGANEKLFF. The CDR3 DNA is TGCGCCAGCAGCCAAGAAATAATTGGCAGGGGGGCTAATGAAAAACTGTTTTTT.

The chain couples TRBV5-4 to TRBJ2-7; 8 positions agree with TRBD2. CDR1 and CDR2 (germline): SGHNT, YYREEE (reference sequence). Trimming removed 2 bases from V and 5 bases from J; junction bases left unmatched: 15. CDR3 size: 17 residues. The CDR3 DNA sequence: TGTGCCAGCAGCTTCACACCCCCTGCTAGCGGGCGGCACGAGCAGTACTTC. Protein sequence: CASSFTPPASGRHEQYF.

The V and J genes are TRBV7-8 and TRBJ1-5; 7 nucleotides agree with TRBD1. Trimming took 2 bases from V and 6 from J; bases not matched to a gene: 7. The germline CDR1 and CDR2 sequences are SGHVS and FQNEAQ. CDR3 length: 15 amino acids. The CDR3 sequence is CASSLSRGRRQPQHF. CDR3 in DNA: TGTGCCAGCAGCTTAAGCAGGGGGAGACGTCAGCCCCAGCATTTT.

The chain employs TRBV4-1 and TRBJ2-7; TRBD2 agrees at 7 bases. The CDR3 extends over 16 amino acids. Losses at the gene ends were 1 base for V and 1 base for J; bases not matched to a gene: 7. Germline values: CDR1 MGHRA, CDR2 YSYEKL. The CDR3 DNA is TGCGCCAGCAGCCAAGCGGGGGGTACTCTTTCCTACGAGCAGTACTTC. Its protein is CASSQAGGTLSYEQYF.

The chain joins TRBV9 to TRBJ2-4, with 8 bases that match TRBD1. There are 18 residues in the CDR3. Germline lookup yields CDR1 SGDLS and CDR2 YYNGEE. J gave up 2 bases and V 4 bases, and 14 bases lay outside the gene matches. CDR3 sequence reads: CASSPQSDRVWSKNIQYF. Here the CDR3 DNA reads TGTGCCAGCAGCCCCCAGTCGGACAGGGTTTGGTCCAAAAACATTCAGTACTTC.

The chain joins TRBV10-3 to TRBJ2-7, with 11 bases that match TRBD2. The CDR3 contains 18 residues. Losses at the gene ends were 0 bases for V and 3 bases for J; bases not matched to a gene: 10. Germline V gene data show CDR1 as ENHRY and CDR2 as SYGVKD. The CDR3, as DNA: TGTGCCATCAGTGAGTCGAAGGGCCTTACTAGCGGGAGCTACGAGCAGTACTTC. Translated: CAISESKGLTSGSYEQYF.

The CDR3 reads CASNRRTGGAEKLFF. DNA of the CDR3: TGTGCCAGCAACCGACGGACAGGGGGCGCGGAAAAACTGTTTTTT. This chain joins TRBV21-1 and TRBJ1-4; the table's D call, TRBD1, has no DNA check behind it. TRBV21-1 is a pseudogene segment. The CDR3 runs to 15 residues.

V and J are TRBV7-9 and TRBJ2-4, with 10 bases fitting TRBD1. The CDR3 spans 17 residues. The germline V gene encodes CDR1 SEHNR and CDR2 FQNEAQ (reference sequence). With 5 bases clipped from V and 4 bases from J, the junction kept 11 bases outside the gene matches. CDR3 amino acids: CASSPGGDRGAKNIQYF. The CDR3 region has the DNA TGTGCCAGCAGCCCAGGAGGGGACAGGGGCGCAAAAAACATTCAGTACTTC.

The chain is built from TRBV28 and TRBJ2-7; 9 bases align to TRBD2. Germline CDR1 MDHEN, CDR2 SYDVKM. The trim removed 6 bases at V and 2 bases at J, leaving 14 bases unmatched. The CDR3 runs 17 residues. For the CDR3, the DNA is TGTGCCAGCAGCCACTATGCCGGGCTAGCGGGGACCTACGAGCAGTACTTC. Translating it yields CASSHYAGLAGTYEQYF.

V and J are TRBV6-4 and TRBJ2-1; 9 bases match TRBD2. The CDR3 runs to 14 residues. The germline CDR1 and CDR2 sequences are MRHNA and SNTAGT. J lost 9 bases, V lost 4 bases, and 7 bases had no gene match. Here the CDR3 reads CASSGIAGAGEQFF. CDR3 DNA: TGTGCCAGCAGTGGAATAGCGGGAGCAGGTGAGCAGTTCTTC.

The sample holds one count of this clone. The rearrangement uses TRBV29-1 and TRBJ2-5; D call uncertain. Per the germline V gene, CDR1 is SQVTM and CDR2 is ANQGSEA. The CDR3 consists of 16 residues. V was trimmed by 4 bases and J by 0 bases, leaving 18 bases between them. The CDR3 coding sequence is TGCAGCGTTGCTAATTATAGAAATCCGTACCAAGAGACCCAGTACTTC. It is translated as CSVANYRNPYQETQYF.

V gene TRBV5-1 combines with J gene TRBJ2-5; tentative D call: TRBD2 (7 bases). The CDR3 consists of 16 residues. Trimming removed 0 bases from V and 5 bases from J, with 17 bases in between. Germline lookup yields CDR1 SGHRS and CDR2 YFSETQ. CDR3 amino acids: CASSLGPCGGDETQYF. The CDR3 DNA is TGCGCCAGCAGCTTGGGGCCATGCGGGGGCGACGAGACCCAGTACTTC.

The rearrangement links TRBV27 to TRBJ2-7; a possible D gene is TRBD2 (5 bases). Germline CDR1 and CDR2: MNHEY and SMNVEV (reference sequence). V was clipped by 5 bases and J by 4 bases, with 18 bases between them. The CDR3 consists of 15 residues. The CDR3 reads CASSLKRGATYEQYF. CDR3 coding DNA: TGTGCCAGCAGTCTCAAACGGGGTGCCACATACGAGCAGTACTTC.

The V and J genes are TRBV4-3 and TRBJ1-3, with unresolved D. The CDR3 has 14 amino acids. V lost 4 bases to trimming and J lost 8 bases, with 15 bases between them. Germline CDR1 and CDR2: LGHNA and YSLEER. DNA for the CDR3: TGCGCCAGCAGCCCCGCCCCCCCCGGGGACACCATATATTTT. Translated: CASSPAPPGDTIYF.

The CDR3 DNA sequence: TGTGCCAGCACCCCTTCCCCCGGGATAGGCCACGAGCAGTACTTC. Its protein is CASTPSPGIGHEQYF. The chain links TRBV28 to TRBJ2-7; D possibly corresponds to TRBD2 (5 bases). Germline values: CDR1 MDHEN, CDR2 SYDVKM. With 7 bases removed from V and 5 bases from J, the gap between germline ends came to 21 bases. CDR3 length: 15 amino acids.

The CDR3 protein is CASSLEMGLVKNEQFF. CDR3 DNA: TGTGCCAGCAGCTTGGAAATGGGACTAGTTAAAAATGAGCAGTTCTTC. The V call is TRBV5-4, the J call TRBJ2-1, with TRBD2 identical over 8 bases. There are 16 residues in the CDR3. The J segment lost 7 bases and the V segment lost 0 bases, leaving 9 bases of the junction unmatched. Per germline, CDR1 SGHNT and CDR2 YYREEE (reference sequence).

As DNA, the CDR3 is TGTGCCAGTATGAACTACAGGTTGAACACCGGGGAGCTGTTTTTT. Its translation: CASMNYRLNTGELFF. J is TRBJ2-2 and V is TRBV19; D may be TRBD1 (5 bases). Trimming left V 7 bases short and J 1 base short, with 13 bases between. This CDR3 has 15 residues. CDR1 LNHDA and CDR2 SQIVND come from the germline V gene (reference sequence).

The CDR3 here is CASSRRQGPSNYGYTF. The DNA of the CDR3 is TGTGCCAGCAGCAGGCGACAGGGGCCGAGTAACTATGGCTACACCTTC. The gene calls are TRBV21-1 and TRBJ1-2; the table's D gene call, TRBD1, was not cross checked with the DNA. TRBV21-1 constitutes a pseudogene. The CDR3 extends over 16 amino acids.